The 20 T cell receptor beta chains in this list originate from one sample, sequenced in a study of T cell responses to AZD1222 COVID-19 vaccine. Profiling relied on immunoSEQ multiplex PCR, and the TCRdb table lists in-frame clones only, not all of them. Altogether fewer than 130,000 clones are present, roughly 93% being singletons, with the ten largest covering approximately 2.9%. This specimen consisted of peripheral blood, obtained 28 days after the second AZD1222 dose. These TCRs come from an adult who received the AZD1222 COVID-19 vaccine.

The chain uses TRBV19 and TRBJ2-3, with TRBD1 identical over 7 bases. This CDR3 contains 14 residues. The junction had 4 bases not matched to a gene; V was cut back by 4 bases and J by 3 bases. CDR1 is LNHDA, CDR2 SQIVND, per germline (reference sequence). In DNA, the CDR3 is TGTGCCAGTAGTAGACAGGGCTTTACAGATACGCAGTATTTT. Encoded protein: CASSRQGFTDTQYF.

The chain links TRBV28 to TRBJ2-3, with 8 bases matching TRBD2. The length of the CDR3 is 15 residues. The V gene's germline CDR1 is MDHEN and CDR2 SYDVKM. With 5 bases clipped from V and 8 bases from J, the junction kept 12 bases outside the gene matches. The DNA for the CDR3 is TGTGCCAGCAGTGGAGCGGGAGCCCGGGTGGGTACGCAGTATTTT. Translation gives CASSGAGARVGTQYF. Full variable domain (rest looked up from reference TRBV28 and TRBJ2-3): DVKVTQSSRYLVKRTGEKVFLECVQDMDHENMFWYRQDPGLGLRLIYFSYDVKMKEKGDIPEGYSVSREKKERFSLILESASTNQTSMYLCASSGAGARVGTQYFGPGTRLTVL.

The CDR3: CASSLGQGGEQYF. In DNA form, the CDR3 reads TGTGCCAGCAGCCTTGGCCAGGGCGGCGAGCAGTACTTC. This chain uses TRBV11-2 with TRBJ2-7; a weak D match, TRBD1 (5 bases). Germline CDR1 SGHAT, CDR2 FQNNGV. With 5 bases removed from V and 6 bases from J, the gap between germline ends came to 14 bases. The CDR3 extends over 13 amino acids.

The V and J genes are TRBV30 and TRBJ2-7; perhaps TRBD1 as D (6 bases). V lost 2 bases and J 6 bases, leaving 11 bases between the germline ends. CDR1 is GTSNPN and CDR2 is SVGIG in the germline V gene (reference sequence). The CDR3 totals 12 residues. The CDR3 protein is CAWSQTGSEQYF. The CDR3 bases are TGTGCCTGGAGTCAAACAGGGTCCGAGCAGTACTTC.

The CDR3 reads CASTRTSGPGGEQFF. The DNA of the CDR3 is TGTGCCAGCACCCGGACTAGCGGGCCCGGGGGTGAGCAGTTCTTC. The V call is TRBV7-9, the J call TRBJ2-1; 11 bases are shared with TRBD2. Germline assignment: CDR1 SEHNR and CDR2 FQNEAQ (reference sequence). This CDR3 contains 15 residues. Trimming cost V 7 bases and J 9 bases; bases outside gene matches: 11.

The CDR3 is CASRQLAGGLDTQYF. The CDR3 DNA follows: TGTGCCAGTAGGCAACTAGCGGGAGGACTAGATACGCAGTATTTT. The genes are TRBV19 and TRBJ2-3, with 12 nucleotides matching TRBD2. V lost 6 bases to trimming and J lost 5 bases; unmatched junction nucleotides: 6. CDR3 length: 15 amino acids. Germline CDR1 reads LNHDA; CDR2 reads SQIVND (reference sequence).

The V gene is TRBV5-1, the J gene TRBJ1-4; D gene unclear. Trimming stripped 2 bases from V and 5 bases from J, with 13 bases between. The CDR3 is 15 residues long. Germline CDR1 SGHRS, CDR2 YFSETQ. The CDR3 is CASSFNPAFNEKLFF. The CDR3 DNA follows: TGCGCCAGCAGCTTTAACCCAGCCTTCAATGAAAAACTGTTTTTT.

J is TRBJ2-1 and V is TRBV11-3; 7 bases align to TRBD1. The junction had 7 bases not matched to a gene; V was cut back by 1 base and J by 7 bases. The CDR3 length is 15 residues. The germline V gene has CDR1 SGHNT and CDR2 YENEEA. The CDR3 sequence is CASSLVAGGVNEQFF. As DNA, the CDR3 is TGTGCCAGCAGCTTAGTAGCAGGGGGAGTAAATGAGCAGTTCTTC.

The chain uses TRBV7-9 and TRBJ2-2, with D unclear. Germline CDR1 SEHNR, CDR2 FQNEAQ (reference sequence). The length of the CDR3 is 14 residues. V lost 6 bases, J lost 4 bases, and 12 bases lay in between. The CDR3 nucleotides read TGTGCCAGCAGAGAAAGCCCGGTCACCGGGGAGCTGTTTTTT. Protein sequence: CASRESPVTGELFF.

The chain links TRBV27 to TRBJ1-2; 9 bases agree with TRBD1. V lost 3 bases and J lost 7; bases outside the gene matches: 6. Germline CDR1 MNHEY, CDR2 SMNVEV (reference sequence). The CDR3 is 14 residues long. The CDR3 loop is CASSFRQGEGGYTF. CDR3 bases: TGTGCCAGCAGTTTCAGACAGGGGGAGGGTGGCTACACCTTC.

This rearrangement joins TRBV2 to TRBJ1-6, with D maybe TRBD1 (5 bases). V gave up 3 bases and J gave up 6 bases, with 9 bases separating them. The CDR3 spans 14 residues. CDR1 SNHLY and CDR2 FYNNEI come from the germline V gene. The CDR3 nucleotides read TGTGCCAGCAGTGATAGACAGCCTAATTCACCCCTCCACTTT. It yields the protein CASSDRQPNSPLHF.

The chain carries TRBV6-1 and TRBJ1-1; D may be TRBD1 (5 bases). Trimming left V 3 bases short and J 2 bases short, with 13 bases between. The germline V gene has CDR1 MNHNS and CDR2 SASEGT. The CDR3 runs to 15 residues. CDR3 DNA sequence: TGTGCCAGCAGTGACGTTTCAGGGCTAAACACTGAAGCTTTCTTT. Protein: CASSDVSGLNTEAFF.

This clone was counted many times. The V gene is TRBV19, the J gene TRBJ2-1; 10 bases map to TRBD2. This CDR3 has 14 residues. CDR1 is LNHDA and CDR2 is SQIVND in the germline V gene (reference sequence). V lost 5 bases and J lost 8; bases outside the gene matches: 6. The CDR3 DNA follows: TGTGCCAGTAGTCTAGCGGGAGTAATCGATGAGCAGTTCTTC. Its protein is CASSLAGVIDEQFF.

V is TRBV28 and J is TRBJ2-7, with 7 bases identical to TRBD2. V lost 3 bases to trimming and J lost 4 bases; unmatched junction nucleotides: 18. CDR3 length equals 18 residues. CDR1 is MDHEN, CDR2 SYDVKM, per germline. In DNA form, the CDR3 reads TGTGCCAGCAGTTTGCGGGCTGAGGGAGGGCTGCTGGTTTACGAGCAGTACTTC. Its protein product is CASSLRAEGGLLVYEQYF.

The chain joins TRBV6-5 to TRBJ2-6; unclear D gene. With 7 bases removed from V and 1 base from J, the gap between germline ends came to 2 bases. The CDR3 runs 12 residues. Germline loops: CDR1 MNHEY, CDR2 SVGAGI. CDR3 sequence reads: CASKSGANVLTF. In DNA form, the CDR3 reads TGTGCCAGCAAGTCTGGGGCCAACGTCCTGACTTTC.

This clone has just one count. This chain links TRBV11-2 with TRBJ1-2, with D perhaps matching TRBD1 (6 bases). Germline V gene data show CDR1 as SGHAT and CDR2 as FQNNGV. The CDR3 runs to 16 residues. Trimming took off 5 bases at V and 0 bases at J, with 16 bases between the two ends. The CDR3 loop reads CASSAAVGGANYGYTF. The CDR3 DNA reads as TGTGCCAGCAGCGCCGCGGTAGGGGGAGCTAACTATGGCTACACCTTC.

The chain couples TRBV6-2 or TRBV6-3 to TRBJ1-5, with D possibly being TRBD1 (6 bases). Trimming pared 0 bases from V and 1 base from J, leaving 16 bases between. Looked up from germline, CDR1 is MNHEY and CDR2 is SVGEGT. The CDR3 sequence is 18 residues long. CDR3: CASSYSSRGLTSNQPQHF. In DNA form, the CDR3 reads TGTGCCAGCAGTTACTCGTCCAGGGGACTTACGAGCAATCAGCCCCAGCATTTT.

The V call is TRBV3-1 (or the pseudogene TRBV3-2), the J call TRBJ2-7; the D is unclear. The CDR3 is made up of 15 amino acids. V lost 0 bases, J lost 0 bases, and 9 bases lay in between. Germline CDR1 LGHDT, CDR2 YNNKEL (reference sequence). The CDR3 loop reads CASSQDPRSSYEQYF. CDR3 DNA: TGTGCCAGCAGCCAAGATCCCAGGAGCTCCTACGAGCAGTACTTC.

The chain couples TRBV29-1 to TRBJ1-1, with D perhaps TRBD1 (5 bases). CDR1 is SQVTM, CDR2 ANQGSEA, per germline. V lost 5 bases and J 6 bases, leaving 10 bases between the germline ends. The CDR3 is made up of 11 amino acids. For the CDR3, the DNA is TGCAGCGTTCGAAGGGGCCCTGAAGCTTTCTTT. Translated: CSVRRGPEAFF. Together with reference TRBV29-1 and TRBJ1-1, the CDR3 gives the full variable domain: SAVISQKPSRDICQRGTSLTIQCQVDSQVTMMFWYRQQPGQSLTLIATANQGSEATYESGFVIDKFPISRPNLTFSTLTVSNMSPEDSSIYLCSVRRGPEAFFGQGTRLTVV.

The chain links TRBV4-1 to TRBJ1-2, with D possibly being TRBD1 (5 bases). Trimming removed 6 bases from V and 4 bases from J, with 12 bases in between. Germline loops: CDR1 MGHRA, CDR2 YSYEKL. CDR3 size: 13 residues. Here the CDR3 reads CASSLRDFYGYTF. Here the CDR3 DNA reads TGCGCCAGCAGTCTCCGGGACTTCTATGGCTACACCTTC.